Only a few counts were recorded for the clone carrying this TCR beta chain. The data stem from a study of T cells after yellow fever vaccination. Overall study: Preparation of fractions with low cell numbers was performed using SMART-Seq v4 Ultra Low Input.

Each CDR3 protein is one row after TCRdb ran MiXCR on the 5' RACE reads. The sample holds 50,000 to 65,000 distinct CDR3 sequences; approximately 6.6% are singletons and the top ten take approximately 24%. Points from the study as a whole: There was a small share of clonotypes that showed up in both the CD4 and CD8 compartments.

V dropped 3 bases and J dropped 5 bases, with 19 bases sitting between them. CDR1 is SEHNR and CDR2 is FQNEAQ in the germline V gene (reference sequence). This CDR3 is built from 16 residues. The genes are TRBV7-9 and TRBJ2-5; the D gene is possibly TRBD2 (6 bases). The sample consisted of CD8+ T cells not binding an NS4B(214-222) dextramer, sorted from PBMCs, taken about 41 days after the first yellow fever vaccination. The sequence derives from a man aged 18 to 30 who received the YFV17D yellow fever vaccine. The CDR3 loop is CASSFLGTAVGETQYF. As DNA, the CDR3 is TGTGCCAGCAGCTTCTTGGGGACTGCAGTAGGGGAGACCCAGTACTTC.